The clone carrying this T cell receptor beta chain was seen only a few times. The V and J ends lost 0 bases and 3 bases respectively, with 18 bases between them. Looked up from germline, CDR1 is MGHRA and CDR2 is YSYEKL. The CDR3 loop spans 17 amino acids. The data stem from a study of T cells after yellow fever vaccination. Background on the study: In the case of low-cell-number fractions, SMART-Seq v4 Ultra Low Input was used for preparation.

The 5'RACE template-switching step produced TCR cDNA and added a universal primer site and UMIs. TCRdb re-analysed the 5' RACE reads in MiXCR, keeping a single row per CDR3 protein. In the table there are fewer than 450,000 distinct CDR3 sequences, 4% of which are singletons. The TCR comes from a man aged 18 to 29 who received the YFV17D yellow fever vaccine. The specimen was PBMCs, collected 5 days after the yellow fever booster vaccination. The rearrangement links TRBV4-1 to TRBJ2-7; perhaps TRBD1 as D (6 bases). The CDR3 sequence: CASSQDFSQGMVYEQYF. Written as DNA, the CDR3 is TGCGCCAGCAGCCAAGACTTTTCACAGGGCATGGTCTACGAGCAGTACTTC.